The 5 T cell receptor beta chains listed next were all sequenced from one sample in a study of metastatic and nonmetastatic thyroid tumors. Thyroid surgery was performed in patients who had received no treatment beforehand. MiXCR re-clonotyped the PCR reads for TCRdb. Here the sample spans roughly 23,000 clones, 15% to 20% being singletons. Specimen: adjacent normal tissue. The receptors shown here come from a male donor with papillary thyroid cancer or a benign thyroid nodule (not recorded which). Some clones in this sample may be carry-over from other donors' samples.

In its sample, this clone is medium-sized. This sequence joins TRBV11-2 and TRBJ2-7; 11 bases fit TRBD1. Per germline, CDR1 SGHAT and CDR2 FQNNGV. This CDR3 is 14 amino acids long. The V gene end was trimmed by 5 bases and the J gene end by 6 bases; junction bases not matched to a gene: 6. The CDR3 DNA sequence: TGTGCCAGCAGCCAATGGACAGGGGGCGGCGAGCAGTACTTC. It is translated as CASSQWTGGGEQYF.

This clone came up many times. This chain joins TRBV28 and TRBJ2-3; D is undetermined. The CDR3 length is 16 residues. The germline V and J ends were trimmed by 8 bases and 1 base, with 19 bases remaining between them. Germline CDR1 MDHEN, CDR2 SYDVKM. The CDR3 DNA reads TGTGCCAGCTACGACCAGGAAGGTGGAGGCACAGATACGCAGTATTTT. Its translation is CASYDQEGGGTDTQYF. Together with reference TRBV28 and TRBJ2-3, the CDR3 gives the full variable domain: DVKVTQSSRYLVKRTGEKVFLECVQDMDHENMFWYRQDPGLGLRLIYFSYDVKMKEKGDIPEGYSVSREKKERFSLILESASTNQTSMYLCASYDQEGGGTDTQYFGPGTRLTVL.

In its sample, this clone was seen many times. Its ends do not fully match the called genes, so a read error is possible. The sample carries other DNA sequences with the same CDR3. This rearrangement joins TRBV24-1 to TRBJ2-5, with 8 bases lining up with TRBD1. Germline CDR1 is KGHDR and CDR2 is SFDVKD. The CDR3 consists of 19 residues. The CDR3 DNA is TGTGCTACCAGTGATTGGGGCTCCACCAGGTCCAGGGGGCGAGAGACCCAGTACTTC. Protein product: CATSDWGSTRSRGRETQYF.

This clone has at least ten counts. The CDR3 coding sequence is TGTGCCAGCAGCGTAGGTAGCGGCGGCGGTGAGCAGTTCTTC. Encoded protein: CASSVGSGGGEQFF. V is TRBV9 and J is TRBJ2-1; D is perhaps TRBD2 (6 bases). The CDR3 is made up of 14 amino acids. The V end was cut by 0 bases, the J end by 9 bases, with 13 bases between. Germline CDR1 and CDR2: SGDLS and YYNGEE. Full variable domain (remainder filled in from reference TRBV9 and TRBJ2-1): DSGVTQTPKHLITATGQRVTLRCSPRSGDLSVYWYQQSLDQGLQFLIQYYNGEERAKGNILERFSAQQFPDLHSELNLSSLELGDSALYFCASSVGSGGGEQFFGPGTRLTVL.

The rearrangement uses TRBV11-2 and TRBJ1-2; 7 nucleotides agree with TRBD1. CDR3 length: 16 residues. J lost 4 bases, V lost 1 base, and 9 bases had no gene match. Germline CDR1 reads SGHAT; CDR2 reads FQNNGV. The CDR3 DNA is TGTGCCAGCAGCTTAGGAGACAGGGTATTGTTCTATGGCTACACCTTC. Encoded protein: CASSLGDRVLFYGYTF.